These 13 T cell receptor beta chains were all obtained from the same sample, sequenced in a study of blood T cells in healthy people across ages. The authors ran a second PCR of roughly 6 to 12 cycles using a sample-barcoded 5' primer and a J-beta primer mix. TCRdb fed the 5' RACE reads into MiXCR, producing one record per CDR3 protein. This table has some 750,000 distinct CDR3 sequences, around a fifth appearing once. The sequenced material came from blood. The origin of the receptors is a man between 65 and 85 years old in good health.

This chain links TRBV14 with TRBJ1-4; D is unresolved. This CDR3 is 15 amino acids long. Germline V gene lookup returns CDR1 SGHDN and CDR2 FVKESK. Trimming took 4 bases from V and 4 from J, leaving 13 bases between them. CDR3 region: CASSPRGAFNEKLFF. CDR3 coding DNA: TGTGCCAGCAGCCCCCGGGGAGCCTTTAATGAAAAACTGTTTTTT.

This clonotype was counted a few times. The chain links TRBV10-3 to TRBJ1-1; no definite D call. CDR1 is ENHRY and CDR2 is SYGVKD in the germline V gene. This CDR3 has 10 amino acids. Trimming took off 10 bases at V and 3 bases at J, with 6 bases between the two ends. CDR3 sequence: CATRDTEAFF. The DNA of the CDR3 is TGTGCCACCCGGGACACTGAAGCTTTCTTT.

This clonotype was observed a few times. The chain has TRBV3-1 and TRBJ1-4, with TRBD1 matching over 7 bases. After removal of 5 bases from V and 12 bases from J, the junction contained 15 bases not matched to a gene. Germline assignment: CDR1 LGHDT and CDR2 YNNKEL (reference sequence). The CDR3 totals 15 residues. CDR3 residues: CASSAPGTALMELFF. Written as DNA, the CDR3 is TGTGCCAGCAGCGCTCCCGGGACAGCCCTAATGGAACTGTTTTTT.

The gene calls are TRBV12-3 or TRBV12-4 and TRBJ1-1; D possibly corresponds to TRBD1 (5 bases). Trimming removed 5 bases at V and 0 bases at J, with 10 bases between. The CDR3 runs 14 residues. CDR3: CASSGGLMNTEAFF. The CDR3 DNA is TGTGCCAGCAGTGGGGGACTCATGAACACTGAAGCTTTCTTT.

This clonotype was detected only a few times. The chain links TRBV20-1 to TRBJ1-5; TRBD1 agrees at 9 bases. Germline loops: CDR1 DFQATT, CDR2 SNEGSKA (reference sequence). This CDR3 has 14 amino acids. Trimming removed 5 bases from V and 4 bases from J; junction bases left unmatched: 6. This CDR3 reads CSAVPGQGNQPQHF. Written as DNA, the CDR3 is TGCAGTGCTGTACCGGGACAGGGTAATCAGCCCCAGCATTTT.

The gene calls are TRBV12-3 or TRBV12-4 and TRBJ2-5; 11 bases agree with TRBD2. With V trimmed by 4 bases and J by 8 bases, 21 bases remained unmatched. This CDR3 has 19 residues. The CDR3: CASSYSGTSGPGFPRTQYF. CDR3 nucleotides: TGTGCCAGCAGTTACTCCGGGACTAGCGGACCCGGGTTCCCGCGAACCCAGTACTTC.

The chain links TRBV7-2 to TRBJ1-1; perhaps TRBD1 as D (5 bases). The V end was cut by 1 base, the J end by 2 bases, with 14 bases between. The CDR3 consists of 16 residues. CDR1 and CDR2 (germline): SGHTA, FQGNSA. The CDR3: CASSLGAGRRNTEAFF. The DNA for the CDR3 is TGTGCCAGCAGCTTAGGGGCAGGGCGGCGAAACACTGAAGCTTTCTTT.

This clonotype was recorded once. V usage is TRBV5-1 and J usage is TRBJ1-1; D not certain. The ends were cut back, 1 base at V and 2 bases at J, with 9 bases in the middle. This CDR3 has 14 amino acids. Germline CDR1 reads SGHRS; CDR2 reads YFSETQ. CDR3 in amino acids: CASSLPASNTEAFF. The CDR3 nucleotides read TGCGCCAGCAGCTTGCCAGCCTCCAACACTGAAGCTTTCTTT.

The table lists this clonotype with many counts. The junction shows a germline mismatch at one end, possibly a read error. The V and J genes are TRBV3-1 and TRBJ2-5, with 8 bases that match TRBD1. The CDR3 runs 13 residues. Germline CDR1 LGHDT, CDR2 YNNKEL (reference sequence). For the CDR3, the DNA is TGTGCCAGCAGCCAAGACTTTTGGACAGGGTCGTTCTTC. Encoded protein: CASSQDFWTGSFF.

This sequence joins TRBV20-1 and TRBJ2-1; D gene unclear. The DNA end favors TRBJ2-7, so the J call may be wrong. Germline loops: CDR1 DFQATT, CDR2 SNEGSKA (reference sequence). The CDR3 is made up of 11 amino acids. The CDR3 nucleotides are TGCAGTGCGACGATAGCAGACGAGCAGTACTTC. It translates to CSATIADEQYF.

V gene TRBV7-7 combines with J gene TRBJ1-3, with D possibly matching TRBD1 (6 bases). This CDR3 is 15 amino acids long. The germline gives CDR1 SSHAT, CDR2 FNYEAQ (reference sequence). V was shortened by 5 bases and J by 8 bases, with 19 bases between the two germline ends. The DNA for the CDR3 is TGTGCCAGCAGCATAGGTCCAGGGGTAGGAGACACCATATATTTT. This gives the protein CASSIGPGVGDTIYF.

The genes are TRBV6-5 and TRBJ2-2; 7 bases fit TRBD2. After removal of 8 bases from V and 4 bases from J, the junction contained 4 bases not matched to a gene. This CDR3 spans 13 amino acids. Germline V lookup: CDR1 MNHEY, CDR2 SVGAGI. CDR3 sequence: CASRDYSTGELFF. Written as DNA, the CDR3 is TGTGCCAGCCGGGACTACAGCACCGGGGAGCTGTTTTTT.

This clonotype was found a few times. The rearrangement uses TRBV5-5 and TRBJ2-7; 8 nucleotides agree with TRBD1. Germline trimming cut 0 bases from V and 0 bases from J; bases unmatched to any gene: 2. Per the germline V gene, CDR1 is SGHKS and CDR2 is YYEKEE (reference sequence). The CDR3 has 15 residues. CDR3 residues: CASSLGQGISYEQYV. CDR3 in DNA: TGTGCCAGCAGCTTGGGACAGGGGATCTCCTACGAGCAGTACGTC.